The T cell receptor (beta chain) described here comes from a study of blood T cell repertoires in COVID-19. Study information: Sources were T cells, B-cell-depleted T cells, or PBMCs; the material itself was cDNA or gDNA.

Original data processing: Reference gene primer amplification gave estimated nucleated cell counts. Profiled with immunoSEQ multiplex PCR; TCRdb holds only in-frame clones, not every one. That table supplies the V and J calls and clone size; D and trimming were determined from the DNA. Seen here are 30,000 to 40,000 clones, roughly 78% observed once, and the top ten hold 20% to 30%. This TCR was sampled from an older man with acute or convalescent COVID-19. Sequenced: peripheral blood.

The CDR3 reads CASSVGTARGEQYF. Written as DNA, the CDR3 is TGTGCCAGCAGCGTTGGGACGGCCCGGGGGGAGCAGTACTTC. V is TRBV5-5 and J is TRBJ2-7, with D possibly matching TRBD2 (6 bases). Trimming removed 4 bases from V and 7 bases from J, with 18 bases in between. This CDR3 region has 14 residues. Germline V gene lookup returns CDR1 SGHKS and CDR2 YYEKEE (reference sequence). Using reference TRBV5-5 and TRBJ2-7 for the parts outside the CDR3, the full variable domain is DAGVTQSPTHLIKTRGQQVTLRCSPISGHKSVSWYQQVLGQGPQFIFQYYEKEERGRGNFPDRFSARQFPNYSSELNVNALLLGDSALYLCASSVGTARGEQYFGPGTRLTVT.